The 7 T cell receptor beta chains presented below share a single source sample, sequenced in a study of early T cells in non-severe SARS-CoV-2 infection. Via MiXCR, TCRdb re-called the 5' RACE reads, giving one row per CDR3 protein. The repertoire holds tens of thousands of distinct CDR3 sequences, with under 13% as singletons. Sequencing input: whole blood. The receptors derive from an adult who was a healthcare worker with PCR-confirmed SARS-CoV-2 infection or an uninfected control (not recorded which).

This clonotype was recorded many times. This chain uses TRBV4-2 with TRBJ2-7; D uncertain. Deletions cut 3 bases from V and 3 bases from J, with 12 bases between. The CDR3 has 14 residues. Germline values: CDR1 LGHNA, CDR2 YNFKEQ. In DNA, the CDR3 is TGTGCCAGCAGCCATCAATCTAGTGTCTACGAGCAGTACTTC. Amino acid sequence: CASSHQSSVYEQYF.

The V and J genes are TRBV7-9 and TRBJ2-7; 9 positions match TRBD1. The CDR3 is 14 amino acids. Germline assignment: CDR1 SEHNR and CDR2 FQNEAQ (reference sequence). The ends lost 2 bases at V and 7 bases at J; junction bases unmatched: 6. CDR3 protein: CASSLMGQGEEQYF. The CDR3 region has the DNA TGTGCCAGCAGCTTAATGGGACAGGGCGAGGAGCAGTACTTC.

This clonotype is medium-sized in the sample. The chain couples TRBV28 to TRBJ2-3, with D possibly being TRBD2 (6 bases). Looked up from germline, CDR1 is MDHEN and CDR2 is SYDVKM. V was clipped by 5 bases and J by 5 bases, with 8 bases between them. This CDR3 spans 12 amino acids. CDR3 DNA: TGTGCCAGCAGTCAGACTAGAGATACGCAGTATTTT. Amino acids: CASSQTRDTQYF.

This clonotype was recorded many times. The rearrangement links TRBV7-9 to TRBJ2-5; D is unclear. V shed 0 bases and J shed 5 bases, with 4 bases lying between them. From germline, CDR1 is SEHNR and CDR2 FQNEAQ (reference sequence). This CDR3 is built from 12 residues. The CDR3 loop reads CASSLAAETQYF. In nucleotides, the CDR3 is TGTGCCAGCAGCTTAGCGGCCGAGACCCAGTACTTC. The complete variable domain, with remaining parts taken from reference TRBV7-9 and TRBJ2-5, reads DTGVSQNPRHKITKRGQNVTFRCDPISEHNRLYWYRQTLGQGPEFLTYFQNEAQLEKSRLLSDRFSAERPKGSFSTLEIQRTEQGDSAMYLCASSLAAETQYFGPGTRLLVL.

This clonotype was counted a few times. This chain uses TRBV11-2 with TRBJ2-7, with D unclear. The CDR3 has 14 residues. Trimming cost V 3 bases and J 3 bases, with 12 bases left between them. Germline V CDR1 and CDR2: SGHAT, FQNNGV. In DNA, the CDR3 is TGTGCCAGCAGCTTGAGGCCAGCACTCTACGAGCAGTACTTC. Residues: CASSLRPALYEQYF.

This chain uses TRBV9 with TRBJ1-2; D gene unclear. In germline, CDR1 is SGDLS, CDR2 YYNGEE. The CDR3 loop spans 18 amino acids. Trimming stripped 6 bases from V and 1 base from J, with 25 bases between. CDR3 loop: CASTRGLNQEGRNYGYTF. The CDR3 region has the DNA TGTGCCAGCACCCGAGGCCTAAACCAGGAAGGCCGTAACTATGGCTACACCTTC. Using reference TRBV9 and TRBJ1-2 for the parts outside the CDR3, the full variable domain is DSGVTQTPKHLITATGQRVTLRCSPRSGDLSVYWYQQSLDQGLQFLIQYYNGEERAKGNILERFSAQQFPDLHSELNLSSLELGDSALYFCASTRGLNQEGRNYGYTFGSGTRLTVV.

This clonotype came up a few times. CDR3 sequence (DNA): TGTGCCAGCAGTTTCAGACAAGAAGAGACCCAGTACTTC. Protein product: CASSFRQEETQYF. The chain couples TRBV12-3 or TRBV12-4 to TRBJ2-5; the D is unclear. CDR3 size: 13 residues. Trimming shortened V by 3 bases and J by 3 bases, and 8 bases separated the two germline ends.